This T cell receptor (beta chain) appears in the sequencing data of a study of human T cells and chemical hapten exposure. Noted time point: healthy volunteer bleed at 2 weeks. Total RNA extraction was carried out from unfractionated whole blood. Many counts were recorded for this clonotype. The antigen is unknown. Trimming removed 6 bases from V and 2 bases from J, with 4 bases in between. The CDR3 runs 12 residues. The germline gives CDR1 MNHEY, CDR2 SVGAGI. As handled by the study authors: Samples had a median of approximately 89,000 TCRs, ranging roughly 23,224 to 690,600. One entry per CDR3 protein results from TCRdb running MiXCR on the RACE reads. The V and J calls were not made by the authors but by TCRdb's processing. Altogether roughly 130,000 distinct CDR3 sequences are present, about 9.4% being singletons, with the ten largest covering approximately 1.6%. Study findings and constraints: Among TCRs, those above 1 in 1000 frequency were unaffected by DPC sensitization.

The chain couples TRBV6-5 to TRBJ2-2; D unresolved. The sequence was obtained from a male donor in good health. Some clones in this sample may be carry-over from other donors' samples. What was sequenced was whole blood. CDR3 DNA sequence: TGTGCCAGCAGCCCCAACACCGGGGAGCTGTTTTTT. It is translated as CASSPNTGELFF.